The rows below give T cell receptor beta chains drawn from one sample of a study of blood T cell repertoires in COVID-19. Assay: immunoSEQ multiplex PCR; the TCRdb copy retains only in-frame clones and omits some. The sample includes about 210,000 clones, roughly 90% of them seen just once. Material for sequencing was peripheral blood. The receptor source for this set is a woman aged 40 to 49 with acute or convalescent COVID-19. Both conserved end residues are part of each CDR3. A D gene is named only where the DNA matches it firmly. Only some rows state a clone size, as once, few, many or a class for expanded clones.

j_gene | d_gene | abundance | v_gene | CDR3aa | CDR3nt
TRBJ2-3 | . | . | TRBV11-2 | CASTSKGFNTDTQYF | TGTGCCAGCACTTCTAAGGGGTTTAACACAGATACGCAGTATTTT
TRBJ1-2 | TRBD1 | . | TRBV5-8 | CASSLRQGAIYGYTF | TGTGCCAGCAGCTTGAGGCAGGGGGCAATCTATGGCTACACCTTC
TRBJ2-1 | . | . | TRBV10-2 | CASRQGDNEQFF | TGCGCCAGCAGACAGGGAGACAATGAGCAGTTCTTC
TRBJ1-2 | TRBD1 | . | TRBV10-3 | CAITDRYRDSLPTNYGYTF | TGTGCCATCACCGACCGTTACCGGGACAGTTTGCCTACTAACTATGGCTACACCTTC
TRBJ2-2 | . | . | TRBV24-1 | CATSQNPTGLAHTGELFF | TGTGCCACCAGTCAAAACCCGACAGGTCTCGCCCACACCGGGGAGCTGTTTTTT
TRBJ2-5 | TRBD2 | . | TRBV7-8 | CASSWGLAGDLAQYF | TGTGCCAGCAGCTGGGGACTAGCGGGGGACCTGGCCCAGTACTTC
TRBJ1-2 | . | . | TRBV20-1 | CSAAVGGGYTF | TGCAGTGCAGCAGTGGGAGGCGGCTACACCTTC
TRBJ2-4 | . | once | TRBV5-6 | CASSPFDGREDIQYF | TGTGCCAGCAGCCCCTTTGACGGGAGAGAGGACATTCAGTACTTC
TRBJ1-2 | TRBD1 | . | TRBV5-4 | CASSFSGGSYGYTF | TGTGCCAGCAGCTTCTCAGGGGGAAGCTATGGCTACACCTTC
TRBJ1-1 | TRBD1 | . | TRBV4-1 | CASSEDRGNTEAFF | TGCGCCAGCAGCGAGGACAGGGGTAACACTGAAGCTTTCTTT
TRBJ1-2 | . | once | TRBV10-3 | CAISARVLGEYTF | TGTGCCATCAGTGCCCGAGTATTAGGGGAATACACCTTC
TRBJ2-5 | TRBD2 | . | TRBV5-1 | CASSLGTIHLETQYF | TGCGCCAGCAGCCTCGGGACTATTCATCTTGAGACCCAGTACTTC
TRBJ1-6 | TRBD1 | . | TRBV2 | CARKRGQGNSPLHF | TGTGCCAGAAAGCGCGGACAGGGGAATTCACCCCTCCACTTT
TRBJ1-4 | . | . | TRBV10-3 | CAISYDRINEKLFF | TGTGCCATCAGTTACGACAGGATTAATGAAAAACTGTTTTTT
TRBJ2-2 | . | . | TRBV5-1 | CASSNGQNTGELFF | TGCGCCAGCAGCAACGGACAGAACACCGGGGAGCTGTTTTTT
TRBJ2-3 | TRBD2 | once | TRBV4-1 | CASSHRLAGRDTQYF | TGCGCCAGCAGCCACCGGCTAGCGGGGAGAGATACGCAGTATTTT
TRBJ1-6 | . | few | TRBV27 | CASSPPGQPNSPLHF | TGTGCCAGCAGTCCCCCCGGACAGCCAAATTCACCCCTCCACTTT
TRBJ2-3 | TRBD2 | . | TRBV5-1 | CASSSLSGLAGTDTQYF | TGCGCCAGCAGCTCCCTATCTGGACTAGCGGGCACAGATACGCAGTATTTT
TRBJ1-2 | . | few | TRBV9 | CASSAQGVGYTF | TGTGCCAGCAGCGCGCAGGGCGTTGGCTACACCTTC
TRBJ1-2 | . | . | TRBV5-1 | CASSLDGGARIFYGYTF | TGCGCCAGCAGCTTGGATGGAGGGGCTAGAATTTTCTATGGCTACACCTTC
TRBJ1-5 | . | . | TRBV18 | CASSPPMGTHNQPQHF | TGTGCCAGCTCACCACCGATGGGGACACACAATCAGCCCCAGCATTTT
TRBJ2-5 | TRBD2 | . | TRBV3-1/TRBV3-2 | CASSQDAALAGGQETQYF | TGTGCCAGCAGCCAAGACGCTGCCCTAGCGGGGGGACAAGAGACCCAGTACTTC
TRBJ2-1 | TRBD1 | . | TRBV19 | CASKPGQGANEQFF | TGTGCCAGTAAACCGGGACAGGGGGCGAATGAGCAGTTCTTC
TRBJ1-2 | TRBD1 | . | TRBV27 | CASSPGGLVGYTF | TGTGCCAGCAGTCCAGGGGGCTTGGTTGGCTACACCTTC
TRBJ1-1 | . | . | TRBV9 | CASSGGARLNTEAFF | TGTGCCAGCAGCGGGGGCGCCCGGTTGAACACTGAAGCTTTCTTT
TRBJ2-4 | . | . | TRBV5-6 | CASSLAGGEVAKNIQYF | TGTGCCAGCAGCTTGGCCGGCGGGGAGGTGGCCAAAAACATTCAGTACTTC
TRBJ2-2 | . | few | TRBV19 | CASTGRGTGELFF | TGTGCCAGTACAGGCAGGGGCACCGGGGAGCTGTTTTTT
TRBJ1-4 | TRBD1 | . | TRBV12-5 | CASGRQGMVDEKLFF | TGTGCTAGTGGCCGACAGGGGATGGTAGATGAAAAACTGTTTTTT
TRBJ2-1 | . | . | TRBV11-2 | CASSQVYEQFF | TGTGCCAGCAGCCAGGTCTATGAGCAGTTCTTC
TRBJ1-1 | . | . | TRBV11-3 | CASSLESRAEAFF | TGTGCCAGCAGCTTAGAGTCCCGGGCTGAAGCTTTCTTT
TRBJ1-4 | TRBD1 | . | TRBV11-2 | CASSKSGTGDEKLFF | TGTGCCAGCAGCAAATCCGGGACAGGGGATGAAAAACTGTTTTTT
TRBJ1-6 | . | . | TRBV2 | CASMLGRAPLHF | TGTGCCAGCATGCTAGGGAGGGCACCCCTCCACTTT
TRBJ2-2 | TRBD1 | . | TRBV6-5 | CASRKTRTGTGELFF | TGTGCCAGCAGAAAGACCCGGACAGGGACCGGGGAGCTGTTTTTT
TRBJ1-2 | . | . | TRBV9 | CASSVEARGEYGYTF | TGTGCCAGCAGCGTAGAGGCCCGGGGAGAATATGGCTACACCTTC
TRBJ2-2 | TRBD2 | . | TRBV3-1/TRBV3-2 | CASSLGLAGGTNTGELFF | TGTGCCAGCAGCCTCGGACTAGCGGGGGGAACAAACACCGGGGAGCTGTTTTTT
TRBJ1-1 | . | . | TRBV6-6 | CASSVATAGSRTEAFF | TGTGCCAGCAGCGTGGCAACAGCCGGGAGTCGAACTGAAGCTTTCTTT
TRBJ1-3 | TRBD1 | . | TRBV7-2 | CASSLGSGQGSFWRDTIYF | TGTGCCAGCAGCTTAGGTTCGGGACAGGGCTCCTTTTGGCGGGACACCATATATTTT
TRBJ1-4 | . | . | TRBV11-2 | CASSFGGGAVEKLFF | TGTGCCAGCAGCTTCGGGGGGGGCGCGGTAGAAAAACTGTTTTTT
TRBJ1-5 | . | once | TRBV7-2 | CASSLGSGGYSNQPQHF | TGTGCCAGCAGCTTAGGGTCGGGGGGCTATAGCAATCAGCCCCAGCATTTT
TRBJ2-5 | TRBD2 | . | TRBV12-5 | CASGLHRLAGGQETQYF | TGTGCTAGTGGTTTGCACCGACTAGCGGGGGGCCAAGAGACCCAGTACTTC
TRBJ1-2 | . | . | TRBV19 | CASSIIDRTHYGYTF | TGTGCCAGTAGTATAATTGATCGGACTCACTATGGCTACACCTTC
TRBJ2-1 | . | . | TRBV4-2 | CASSQDRLGHNEQFF | TGTGCCAGCAGCCAAGATAGACTAGGCCACAATGAGCAGTTCTTC